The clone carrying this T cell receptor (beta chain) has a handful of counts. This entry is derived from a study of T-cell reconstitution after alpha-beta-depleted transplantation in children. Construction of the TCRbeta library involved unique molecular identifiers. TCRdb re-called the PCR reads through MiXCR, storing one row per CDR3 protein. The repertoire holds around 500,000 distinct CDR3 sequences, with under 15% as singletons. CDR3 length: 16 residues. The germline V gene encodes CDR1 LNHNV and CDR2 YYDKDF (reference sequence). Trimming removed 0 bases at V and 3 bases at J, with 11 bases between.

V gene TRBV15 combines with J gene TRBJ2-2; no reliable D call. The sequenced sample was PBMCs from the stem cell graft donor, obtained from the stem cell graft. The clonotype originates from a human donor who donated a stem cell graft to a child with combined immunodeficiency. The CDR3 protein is CATSRDLDRYTGELFF. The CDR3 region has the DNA TGTGCCACCAGCAGAGATCTAGACCGCTACACCGGGGAGCTGTTTTTT.